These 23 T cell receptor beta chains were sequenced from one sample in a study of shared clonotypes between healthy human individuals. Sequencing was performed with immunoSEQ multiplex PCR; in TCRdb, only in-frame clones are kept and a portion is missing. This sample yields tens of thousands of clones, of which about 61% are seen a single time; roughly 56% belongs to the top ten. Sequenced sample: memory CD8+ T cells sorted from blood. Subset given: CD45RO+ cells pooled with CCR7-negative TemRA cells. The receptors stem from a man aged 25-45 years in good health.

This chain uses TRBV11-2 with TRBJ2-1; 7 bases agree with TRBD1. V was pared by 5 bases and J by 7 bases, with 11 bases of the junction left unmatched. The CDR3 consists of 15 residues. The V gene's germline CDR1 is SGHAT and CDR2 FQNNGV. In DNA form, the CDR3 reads TGTGCCAGCAGCCGTGAGACAGGGTCCTTGAATGAGCAGTTCTTC. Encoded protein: CASSRETGSLNEQFF. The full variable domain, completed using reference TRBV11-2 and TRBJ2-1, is EAGVAQSPRYKIIEKRQSVAFWCNPISGHATLYWYQQILGQGPKLLIQFQNNGVVDDSQLPKDRFSAERLKGVDSTLKIQPAKLEDSAVYLCASSRETGSLNEQFFGPGTRLTVL.

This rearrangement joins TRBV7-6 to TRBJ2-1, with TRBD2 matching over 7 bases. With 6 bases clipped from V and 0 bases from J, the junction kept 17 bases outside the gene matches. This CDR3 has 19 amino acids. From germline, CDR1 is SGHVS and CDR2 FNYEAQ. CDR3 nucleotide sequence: TGTGCCAGCAGTCCCCTGACTAGCAGATATAAGAGCTCCTACAATGAGCAGTTCTTC. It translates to CASSPLTSRYKSSYNEQFF.

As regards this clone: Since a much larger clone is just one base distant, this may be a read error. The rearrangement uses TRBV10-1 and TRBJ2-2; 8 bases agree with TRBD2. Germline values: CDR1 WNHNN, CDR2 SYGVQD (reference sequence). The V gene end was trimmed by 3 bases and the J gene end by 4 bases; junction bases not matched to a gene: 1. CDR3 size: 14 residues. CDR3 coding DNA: TGCGCCAGCAGTGACGGGAGGGCCACCGGGGAGCTGTTTTTT. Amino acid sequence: CASSDGRATGELFF.

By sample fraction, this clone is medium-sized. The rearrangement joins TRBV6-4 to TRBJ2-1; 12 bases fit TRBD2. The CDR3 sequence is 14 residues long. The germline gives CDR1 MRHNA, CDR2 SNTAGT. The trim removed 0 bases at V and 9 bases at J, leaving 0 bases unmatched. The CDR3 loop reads CASSDSLAGGEQFF. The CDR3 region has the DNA TGTGCCAGCAGTGACTCACTAGCGGGAGGTGAGCAGTTCTTC.

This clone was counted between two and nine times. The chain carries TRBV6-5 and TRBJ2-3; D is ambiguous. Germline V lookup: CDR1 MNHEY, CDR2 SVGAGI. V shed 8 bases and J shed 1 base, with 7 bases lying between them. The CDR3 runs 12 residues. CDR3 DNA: TGTGCCAGCCGACACCGCACAGATACGCAGTATTTT. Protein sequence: CASRHRTDTQYF.

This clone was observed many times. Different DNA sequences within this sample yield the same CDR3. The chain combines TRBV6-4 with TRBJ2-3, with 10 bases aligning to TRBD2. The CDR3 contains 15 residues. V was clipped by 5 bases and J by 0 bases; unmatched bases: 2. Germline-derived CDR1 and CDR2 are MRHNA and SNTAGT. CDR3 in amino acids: CASSLTSGSTDTQYF. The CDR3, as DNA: TGTGCCAGCAGTTTGACTAGCGGGAGCACAGATACGCAGTATTTT.

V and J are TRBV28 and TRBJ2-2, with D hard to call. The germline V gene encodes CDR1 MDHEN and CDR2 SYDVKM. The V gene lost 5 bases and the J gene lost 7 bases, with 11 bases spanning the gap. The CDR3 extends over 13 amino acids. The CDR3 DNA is TGTGCCAGCAGTATCCTGGAGCTCGGGGAGCTGTTTTTT. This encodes CASSILELGELFF.

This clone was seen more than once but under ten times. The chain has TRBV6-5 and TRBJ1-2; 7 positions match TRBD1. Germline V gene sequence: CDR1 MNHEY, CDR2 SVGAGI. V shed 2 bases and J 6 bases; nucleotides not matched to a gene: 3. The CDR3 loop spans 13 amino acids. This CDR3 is CASSYQGGNGYTF. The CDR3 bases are TGTGCCAGCAGTTACCAGGGGGGTAATGGCTACACCTTC.

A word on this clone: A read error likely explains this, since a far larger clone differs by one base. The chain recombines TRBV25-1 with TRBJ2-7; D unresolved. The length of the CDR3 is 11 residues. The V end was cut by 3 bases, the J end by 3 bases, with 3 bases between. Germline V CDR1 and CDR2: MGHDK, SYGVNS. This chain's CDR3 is CASSDHYEQYF. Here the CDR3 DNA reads TGTGCCAGCAGTGATCACTACGAGCAGTACTTC.

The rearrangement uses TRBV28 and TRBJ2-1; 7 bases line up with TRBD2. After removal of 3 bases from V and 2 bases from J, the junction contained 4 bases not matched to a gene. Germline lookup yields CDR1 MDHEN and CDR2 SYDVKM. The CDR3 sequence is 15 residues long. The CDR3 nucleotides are TGTGCCAGCAGTTTCGCGGGAGCGCCCTACAATGAGCAGTTCTTC. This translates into CASSFAGAPYNEQFF.

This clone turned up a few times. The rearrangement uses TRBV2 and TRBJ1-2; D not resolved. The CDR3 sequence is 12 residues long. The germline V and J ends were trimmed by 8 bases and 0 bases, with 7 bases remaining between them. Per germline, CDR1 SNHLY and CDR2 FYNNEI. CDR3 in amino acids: CASEQANYGYTF. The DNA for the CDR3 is TGTGCCAGCGAGCAAGCTAACTATGGCTACACCTTC. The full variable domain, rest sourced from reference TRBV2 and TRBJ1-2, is EPEVTQTPSHQVTQMGQEVILRCVPISNHLYFYWYRQILGQKVEFLVSFYNNEISEKSEIFDDQFSVERPDGSNFTLKIRSTKLEDSAMYFCASEQANYGYTFGSGTRLTVV.

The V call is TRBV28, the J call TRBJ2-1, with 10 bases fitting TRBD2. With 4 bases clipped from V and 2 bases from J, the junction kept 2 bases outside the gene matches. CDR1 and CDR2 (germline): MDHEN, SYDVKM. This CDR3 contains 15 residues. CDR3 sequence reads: CASSSSGSPYNEQFF. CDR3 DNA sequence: TGTGCCAGCAGTTCTAGCGGGAGTCCCTACAATGAGCAGTTCTTC. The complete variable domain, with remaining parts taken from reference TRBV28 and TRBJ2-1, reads DVKVTQSSRYLVKRTGEKVFLECVQDMDHENMFWYRQDPGLGLRLIYFSYDVKMKEKGDIPEGYSVSREKKERFSLILESASTNQTSMYLCASSSSGSPYNEQFFGPGTRLTVL.

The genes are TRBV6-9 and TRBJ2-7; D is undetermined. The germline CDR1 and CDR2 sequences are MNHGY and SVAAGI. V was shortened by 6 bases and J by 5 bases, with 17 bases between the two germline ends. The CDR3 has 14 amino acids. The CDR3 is CASSPLGRNNEQYF. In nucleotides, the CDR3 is TGTGCCAGCAGCCCCCTCGGACGGAACAACGAGCAGTACTTC.

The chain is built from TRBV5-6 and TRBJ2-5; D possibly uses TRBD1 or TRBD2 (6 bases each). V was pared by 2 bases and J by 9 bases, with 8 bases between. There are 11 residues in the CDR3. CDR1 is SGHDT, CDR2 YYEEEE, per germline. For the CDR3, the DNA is TGTGCCAGCAGCTTAAGGGGGGCCCAGTACTTC. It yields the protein CASSLRGAQYF.

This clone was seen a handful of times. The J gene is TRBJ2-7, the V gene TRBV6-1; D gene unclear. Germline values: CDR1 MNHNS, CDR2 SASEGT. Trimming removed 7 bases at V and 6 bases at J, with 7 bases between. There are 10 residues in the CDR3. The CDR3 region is CASKEAEQYF. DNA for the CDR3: TGTGCCAGCAAAGAGGCCGAGCAGTACTTC.

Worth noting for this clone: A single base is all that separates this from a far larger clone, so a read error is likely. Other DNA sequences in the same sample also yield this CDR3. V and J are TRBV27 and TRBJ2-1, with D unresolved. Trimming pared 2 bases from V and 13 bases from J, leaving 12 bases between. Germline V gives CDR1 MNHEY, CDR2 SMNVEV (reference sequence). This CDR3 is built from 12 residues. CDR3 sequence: CASSLQGQGQFF. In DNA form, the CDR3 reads TGTGCCAGCAGTTTACAAGGGCAAGGACAGTTCTTC.

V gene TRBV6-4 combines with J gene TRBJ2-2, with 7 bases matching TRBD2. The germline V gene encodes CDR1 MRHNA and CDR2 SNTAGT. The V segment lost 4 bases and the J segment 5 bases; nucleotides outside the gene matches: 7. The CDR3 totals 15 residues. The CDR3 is CASSASGGGTGELFF. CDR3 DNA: TGTGCCAGCAGTGCTTCGGGAGGAGGGACCGGGGAGCTGTTTTTT.

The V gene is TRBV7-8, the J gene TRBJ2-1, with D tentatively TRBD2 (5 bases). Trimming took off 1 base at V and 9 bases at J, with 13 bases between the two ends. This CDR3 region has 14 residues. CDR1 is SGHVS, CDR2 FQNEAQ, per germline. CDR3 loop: CASSLVGFAGEQFF. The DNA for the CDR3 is TGTGCCAGCAGCTTAGTGGGGTTCGCGGGTGAGCAGTTCTTC.

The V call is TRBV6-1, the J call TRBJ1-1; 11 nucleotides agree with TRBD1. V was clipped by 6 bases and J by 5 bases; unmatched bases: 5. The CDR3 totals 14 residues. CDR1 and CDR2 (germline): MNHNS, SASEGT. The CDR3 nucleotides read TGTGCCAGCAGGCTGGGGACAGGGGGAACTGAAGCTTTCTTT. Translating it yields CASRLGTGGTEAFF.

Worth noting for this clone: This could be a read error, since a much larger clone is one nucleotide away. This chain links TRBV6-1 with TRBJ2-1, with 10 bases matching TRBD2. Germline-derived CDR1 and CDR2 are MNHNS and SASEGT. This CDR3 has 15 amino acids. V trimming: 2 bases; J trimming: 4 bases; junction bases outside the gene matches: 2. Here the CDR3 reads CASSETAGGYNEQFF. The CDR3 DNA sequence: TGTGCCAGCAGTGAAACAGCGGGAGGGTACAATGAGCAGTTCTTC.

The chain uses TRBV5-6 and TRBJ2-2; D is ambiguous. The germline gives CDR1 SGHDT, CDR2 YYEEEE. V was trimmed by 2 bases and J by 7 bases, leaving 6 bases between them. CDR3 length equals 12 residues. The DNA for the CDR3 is TGTGCCAGCAGCTTAGTGATCGGGGAGCTGTTTTTT. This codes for CASSLVIGELFF. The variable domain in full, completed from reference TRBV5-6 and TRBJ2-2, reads DAGVTQSPTHLIKTRGQQVTLRCSPKSGHDTVSWYQQALGQGPQFIFQYYEEEERQRGNFPDRFSGHQFPNYSSELNVNALLLGDSALYLCASSLVIGELFFGEGSRLTVL.

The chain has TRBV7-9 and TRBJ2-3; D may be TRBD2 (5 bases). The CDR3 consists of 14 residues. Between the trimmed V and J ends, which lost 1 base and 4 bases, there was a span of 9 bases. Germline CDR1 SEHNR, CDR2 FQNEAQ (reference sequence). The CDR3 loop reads CASSLVGNADTQYF. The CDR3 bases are TGTGCCAGCAGCTTAGTCGGGAACGCAGATACGCAGTATTTT.

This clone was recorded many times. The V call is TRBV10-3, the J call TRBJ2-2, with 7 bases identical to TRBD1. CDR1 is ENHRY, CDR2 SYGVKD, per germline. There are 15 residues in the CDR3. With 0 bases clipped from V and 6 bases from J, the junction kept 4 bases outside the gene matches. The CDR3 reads CAISESMQGAGELFF. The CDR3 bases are TGTGCCATCAGTGAGTCGATGCAGGGGGCCGGGGAGCTGTTTTTT.